This TCR beta chain was identified during a study of cytomegalovirus exposure and HLA in healthy donors. Overall study findings and caveats: Common viral pathogens seemed, in a later analysis, to connect with several of the most significant clusters. When analyzed later, a missense DCLRE1C variant was found to be linked to TCR beta V- and J-gene trimming. Most TCR sequences were seen very rarely across donors, but some public TCRs occurred in many.

V was trimmed by 3 bases and J by 1 base, leaving 13 bases between them. This CDR3 is 15 amino acids long. Germline V CDR1 and CDR2: SGDLS, YYNGEE. Researchers ran the PCR with 60 Vbeta and 13 Jbeta primers. Repertoires were generated with immunoSEQ multiplex PCR, while TCRdb's copy carries only in-frame clones and drops some. The sample lists 150,000 to 200,000 clones, around 76% seen once, with more than 1.3% in the top ten. As to this clone: Antigen: not known.

The chain uses TRBV9 and TRBJ1-1; D is unclear. The sequencing sample was made of PBMCs. This sequence was found in a girl between 5 and 17 years old in good health and CMV-seropositive. CDR3 loop: CASSADPGRNTEAFF. As DNA, the CDR3 is TGTGCCAGCAGCGCAGACCCCGGGAGGAACACTGAAGCTTTCTTT.